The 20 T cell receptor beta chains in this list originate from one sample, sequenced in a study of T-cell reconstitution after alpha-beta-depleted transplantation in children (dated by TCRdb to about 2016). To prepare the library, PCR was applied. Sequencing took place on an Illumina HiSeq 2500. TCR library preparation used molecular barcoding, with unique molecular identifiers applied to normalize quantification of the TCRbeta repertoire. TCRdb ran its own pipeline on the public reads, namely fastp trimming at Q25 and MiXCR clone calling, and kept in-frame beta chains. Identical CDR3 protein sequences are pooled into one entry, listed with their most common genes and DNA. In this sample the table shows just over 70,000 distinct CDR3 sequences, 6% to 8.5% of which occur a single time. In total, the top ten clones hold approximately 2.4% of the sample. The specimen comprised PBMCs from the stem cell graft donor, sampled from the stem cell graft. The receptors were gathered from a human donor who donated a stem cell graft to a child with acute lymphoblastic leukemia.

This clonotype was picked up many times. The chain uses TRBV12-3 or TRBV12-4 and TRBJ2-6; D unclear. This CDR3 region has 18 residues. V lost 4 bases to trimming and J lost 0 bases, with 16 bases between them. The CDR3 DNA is TGTGCCAGCAGTTATGCCGCAGGTCACTTCTCTGGGGCCAACGTCCTGACTTTC. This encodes CASSYAAGHFSGANVLTF.

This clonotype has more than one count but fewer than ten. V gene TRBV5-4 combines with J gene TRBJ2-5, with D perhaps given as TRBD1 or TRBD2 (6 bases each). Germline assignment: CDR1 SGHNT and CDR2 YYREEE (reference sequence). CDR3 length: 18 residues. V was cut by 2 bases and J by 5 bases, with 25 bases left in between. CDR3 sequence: CASSFGRALGGRGETQYF. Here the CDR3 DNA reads TGTGCCAGCAGCTTTGGGCGCGCTCTAGGGGGGAGAGGGGAGACCCAGTACTTC.

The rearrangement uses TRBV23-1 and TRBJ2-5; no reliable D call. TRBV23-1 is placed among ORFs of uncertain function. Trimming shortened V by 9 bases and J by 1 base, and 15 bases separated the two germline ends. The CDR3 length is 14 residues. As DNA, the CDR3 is TGCGCCAGTCCGTCCGCAGAGCCCCAAGAGACCCAGTACTTC. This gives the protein CASPSAEPQETQYF.

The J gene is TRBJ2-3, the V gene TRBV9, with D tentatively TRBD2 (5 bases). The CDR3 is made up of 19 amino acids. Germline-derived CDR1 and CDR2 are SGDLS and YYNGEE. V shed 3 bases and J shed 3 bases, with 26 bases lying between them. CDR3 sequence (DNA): TGTGCCAGCAGCGATCCCCGAGGGTGGGTAACCATCGGAACAGATACGCAGTATTTT. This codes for CASSDPRGWVTIGTDTQYF. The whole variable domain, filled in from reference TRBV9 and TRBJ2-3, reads DSGVTQTPKHLITATGQRVTLRCSPRSGDLSVYWYQQSLDQGLQFLIQYYNGEERAKGNILERFSAQQFPDLHSELNLSSLELGDSALYFCASSDPRGWVTIGTDTQYFGPGTRLTVL.

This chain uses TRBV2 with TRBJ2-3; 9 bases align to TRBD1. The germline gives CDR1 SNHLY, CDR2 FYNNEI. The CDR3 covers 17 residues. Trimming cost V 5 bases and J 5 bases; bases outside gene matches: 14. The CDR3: CASSKSFGTGLQDTQYF. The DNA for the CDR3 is TGTGCCAGCAGTAAATCCTTCGGGACAGGGCTTCAAGATACGCAGTATTTT.

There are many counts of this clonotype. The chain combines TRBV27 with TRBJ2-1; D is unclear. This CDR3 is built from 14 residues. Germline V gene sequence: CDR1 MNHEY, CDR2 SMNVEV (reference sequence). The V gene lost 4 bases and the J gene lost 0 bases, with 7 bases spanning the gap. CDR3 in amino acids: CASSSISSYNEQFF. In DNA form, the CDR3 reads TGTGCCAGCAGTTCCATCAGCTCCTACAATGAGCAGTTCTTC.

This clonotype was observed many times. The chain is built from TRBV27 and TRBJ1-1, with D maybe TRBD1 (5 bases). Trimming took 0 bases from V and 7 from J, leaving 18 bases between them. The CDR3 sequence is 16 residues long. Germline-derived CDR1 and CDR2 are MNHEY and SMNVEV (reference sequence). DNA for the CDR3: TGTGCCAGCAGTTTATCAGTCGCGACCCGGGGGAATGAAGCTTTCTTT. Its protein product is CASSLSVATRGNEAFF.

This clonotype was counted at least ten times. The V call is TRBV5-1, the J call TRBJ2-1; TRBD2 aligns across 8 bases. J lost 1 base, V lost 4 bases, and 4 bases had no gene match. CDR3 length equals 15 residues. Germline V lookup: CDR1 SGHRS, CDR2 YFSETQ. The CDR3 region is CASSPTSVSYNEQFF. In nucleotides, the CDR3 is TGCGCCAGCAGCCCGACTAGCGTTTCCTACAATGAGCAGTTCTTC.

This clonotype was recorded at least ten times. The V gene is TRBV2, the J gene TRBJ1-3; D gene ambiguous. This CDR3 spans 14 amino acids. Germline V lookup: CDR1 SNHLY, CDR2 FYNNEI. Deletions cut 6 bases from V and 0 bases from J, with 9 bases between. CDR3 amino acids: CASSASSSGNTIYF. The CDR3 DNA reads TGTGCCAGCAGCGCAAGCTCCTCTGGAAACACCATATATTTT.

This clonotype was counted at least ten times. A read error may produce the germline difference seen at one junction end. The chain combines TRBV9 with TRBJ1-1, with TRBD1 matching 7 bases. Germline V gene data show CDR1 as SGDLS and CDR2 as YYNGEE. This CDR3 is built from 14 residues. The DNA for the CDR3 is TGTGCCAGCAGCGTAGGAGGGGGCCCAACTGAAGTTTTCTTT. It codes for CASSVGGGPTEVFF.

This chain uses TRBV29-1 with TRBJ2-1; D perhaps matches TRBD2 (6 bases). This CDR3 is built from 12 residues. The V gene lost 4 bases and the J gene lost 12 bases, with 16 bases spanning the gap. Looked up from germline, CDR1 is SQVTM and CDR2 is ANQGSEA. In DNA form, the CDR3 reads TGCAGCGTTGCGGAGGGGTTAGCTGGGCAGTTCTTC. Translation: CSVAEGLAGQFF.

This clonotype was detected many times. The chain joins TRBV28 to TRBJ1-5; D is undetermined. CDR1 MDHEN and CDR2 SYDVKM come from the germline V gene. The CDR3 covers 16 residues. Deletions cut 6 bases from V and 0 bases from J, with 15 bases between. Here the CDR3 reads CASSYQFDISNQPQHF. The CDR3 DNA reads TGTGCCAGCAGCTACCAATTTGACATTAGCAATCAGCCCCAGCATTTT.

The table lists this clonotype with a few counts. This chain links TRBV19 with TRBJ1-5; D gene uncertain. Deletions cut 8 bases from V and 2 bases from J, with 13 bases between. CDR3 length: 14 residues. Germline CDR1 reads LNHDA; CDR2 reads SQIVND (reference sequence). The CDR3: CASGRWGGNQPQHF. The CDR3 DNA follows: TGTGCCAGTGGAAGGTGGGGAGGCAATCAGCCCCAGCATTTT. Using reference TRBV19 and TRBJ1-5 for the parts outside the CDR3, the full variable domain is DGGITQSPKYLFRKEGQNVTLSCEQNLNHDAMYWYRQDPGQGLRLIYYSQIVNDFQKGDIAEGYSVSREKKESFPLTVTSAQKNPTAFYLCASGRWGGNQPQHFGDGTRLSIL.

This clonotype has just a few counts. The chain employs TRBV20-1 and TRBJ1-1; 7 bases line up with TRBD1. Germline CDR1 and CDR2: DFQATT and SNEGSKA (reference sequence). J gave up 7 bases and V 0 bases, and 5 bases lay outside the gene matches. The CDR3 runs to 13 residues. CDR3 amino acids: CSARDARGVEAFF. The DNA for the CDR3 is TGCAGTGCTAGAGATGCCAGGGGGGTTGAAGCTTTCTTT.

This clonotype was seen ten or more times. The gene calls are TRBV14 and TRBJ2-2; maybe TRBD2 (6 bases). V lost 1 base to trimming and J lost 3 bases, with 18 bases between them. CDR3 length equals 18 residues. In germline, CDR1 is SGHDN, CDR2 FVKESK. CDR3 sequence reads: CASSQGRGLLSDTGELFF. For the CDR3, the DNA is TGTGCCAGCAGCCAAGGACGCGGACTACTTTCGGACACCGGGGAGCTGTTTTTT.

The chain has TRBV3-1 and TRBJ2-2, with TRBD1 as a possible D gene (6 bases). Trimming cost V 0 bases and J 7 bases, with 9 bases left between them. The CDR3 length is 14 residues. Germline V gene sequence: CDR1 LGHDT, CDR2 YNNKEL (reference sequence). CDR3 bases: TGTGCCAGCAGCCAAGATGGGGGACACGGGGAGCTGTTTTTT. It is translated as CASSQDGGHGELFF.

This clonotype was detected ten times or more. CDR3: CASSPDGLWEKLFF. CDR3 in DNA: TGTGCCAGCAGCCCGGACGGCCTTTGGGAAAAACTGTTTTTT. V and J are TRBV6-5 and TRBJ1-4; D gene ambiguous. The germline V gene has CDR1 MNHEY and CDR2 SVGAGI. The CDR3 sequence is 14 residues long. Trimming pared 6 bases from V and 8 bases from J, leaving 16 bases between.

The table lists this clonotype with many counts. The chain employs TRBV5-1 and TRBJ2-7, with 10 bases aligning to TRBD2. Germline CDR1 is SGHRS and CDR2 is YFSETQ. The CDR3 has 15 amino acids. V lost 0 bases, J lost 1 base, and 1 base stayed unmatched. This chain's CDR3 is CASSLGTSGSYEQYF. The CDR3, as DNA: TGCGCCAGCAGCTTGGGGACTAGCGGTTCCTACGAGCAGTACTTC.

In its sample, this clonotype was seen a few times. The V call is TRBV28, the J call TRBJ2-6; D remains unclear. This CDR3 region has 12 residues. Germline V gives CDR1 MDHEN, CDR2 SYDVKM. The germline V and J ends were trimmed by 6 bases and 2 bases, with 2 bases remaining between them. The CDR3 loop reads CASRAGANVLTF. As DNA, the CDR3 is TGTGCCAGCAGGGCTGGGGCCAACGTCCTGACTTTC.

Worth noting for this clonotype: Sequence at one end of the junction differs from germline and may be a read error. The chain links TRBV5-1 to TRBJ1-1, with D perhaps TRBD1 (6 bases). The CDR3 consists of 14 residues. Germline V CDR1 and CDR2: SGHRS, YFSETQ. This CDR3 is CASGLGGGLTEAFF. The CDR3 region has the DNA TGCGCCAGCGGCTTGGGAGGGGGTTTGACTGAAGCTTTCTTT.